This record looks at one T cell receptor beta chain sequence and its context. Its antigen is unknown. The CDR3 runs to 12 residues. V gave up 0 bases and J gave up 10 bases, with 7 bases separating them. Germline CDR1 and CDR2: MGHRA and YSYEKL. Here immunoSEQ multiplex PCR was the method, and the copy in TCRdb shows in-frame clones only, minus some. The sample has about 2.3 million clones, approximately 95% seen once. The sample comes from a study of shared clonotypes between healthy human individuals. Study overall: Sampling drew on donors who were a couple of women and a few men aged 18 to 49.

Study-wide findings and caveats: Across subsets, estimated richness was generally greater for naive than for memory populations.

Each sample came from a Caucasian adult donor living in Nashville, Tennessee. Researchers partitioned CD4+ cells into CD45RA+ naive and CD45RA-negative memory subsets. The J gene is TRBJ2-1, the V gene TRBV4-1; D unclear. Sequencing was done on a sample of naive CD4+ T cells from PBMCs. This sample's subset: CD45RA+ positively selected. This TCR was recovered from a man in his late teens or twenties in good health. Some clones in this sample may be carry-over from other donors' samples. The CDR3 protein is CASSQDLQEQFF. CDR3 bases: TGCGCCAGCAGCCAAGATCTCCAGGAGCAGTTCTTC.